The 13 T cell receptor beta chains given below trace back to one sample, sequenced in a study of radiation and T cells in renal cell carcinoma. Repertoires were generated with immunoSEQ multiplex PCR, while TCRdb's copy carries only in-frame clones and drops some. The table shows approximately 43,000 clones, with over 80% occurring only once. Time point noted: blood 4 weeks post-SBRT, at nephrectomy. Described treatment: 15 Gy SBRT to primary tumor, nephrectomy 4 weeks later. The sequencing used blood, collected from a patient whose treatment included radiotherapy and nephrectomy. Receptors originate from a woman in her 70s with renal cell carcinoma.

This clone was seen only once. CDR3 amino acids: CASSLDLRRTQYF. CDR3 nucleotides: TGTGCCAGCAGCTTAGATTTACGTCGGACCCAGTACTTC. The chain joins TRBV11-2 to TRBJ2-5, with D unresolved. V was cut by 0 bases and J by 7 bases, with 9 bases left in between. This CDR3 has 13 amino acids. Per the germline V gene, CDR1 is SGHAT and CDR2 is FQNNGV.

The gene calls are TRBV27 and TRBJ2-1, with TRBD1 matching over 9 bases. The CDR3 is made up of 15 amino acids. V gave up 5 bases and J gave up 2 bases; unmatched junction bases: 4. The V gene's germline CDR1 is MNHEY and CDR2 SMNVEV (reference sequence). The CDR3 sequence is CASSLGTGPYNEQFF. DNA for the CDR3: TGTGCCAGCAGTCTCGGGACAGGGCCCTACAATGAGCAGTTCTTC.

CDR3 loop: CASSPGLAGYGELFF. CDR3 DNA: TGTGCCAGCAGCCCCGGACTAGCCGGCTACGGGGAGCTGTTTTTT. This chain connects TRBV7-2 to TRBJ2-2; 8 positions match TRBD2. The ends lost 5 bases at V and 7 bases at J; junction bases unmatched: 9. This CDR3 region has 15 residues. The germline gives CDR1 SGHTA, CDR2 FQGNSA.

V usage is TRBV6-6 and J usage is TRBJ2-1; D is possibly TRBD1 or TRBD2 (5 bases each). Germline loops: CDR1 MNHNY, CDR2 SVGAGI (reference sequence). The length of the CDR3 is 14 residues. V shed 8 bases and J shed 1 base, with 12 bases lying between them. DNA of the CDR3: TGTGCCAGCTGGAGGTGGGGGTCCTACAATGAGCAGTTCTTC. It yields the protein CASWRWGSYNEQFF.

CDR3 amino acids: CASRGLAARDTDTQYF. CDR3 coding DNA: TGTGCCAGCAGGGGACTAGCGGCTCGTGACACAGATACGCAGTATTTT. The V gene is TRBV2, the J gene TRBJ2-3; 11 bases line up with TRBD2. The CDR3 length is 16 residues. The V segment lost 6 bases and the J segment 2 bases; nucleotides outside the gene matches: 7. Looked up from germline, CDR1 is SNHLY and CDR2 is FYNNEI.

This clone was detected a few times. The chain links TRBV5-1 to TRBJ1-1; 8 nucleotides align to TRBD1. This CDR3 spans 13 amino acids. Trimming took 5 bases from V and 4 from J; bases not matched to a gene: 4. Germline V gene sequence: CDR1 SGHRS, CDR2 YFSETQ. CDR3 DNA sequence: TGCGCCAGCAGGCCAACAGGGGGCACTGAAGCTTTCTTT. Residues: CASRPTGGTEAFF.

This clone has more than one count but fewer than ten. CDR3 DNA: TGTGCCAGCAGCGTAGTGGGACAGGGGGACGAGCAGTACTTC. It is translated as CASSVVGQGDEQYF. The V gene is TRBV9, the J gene TRBJ2-7; TRBD1 matches 11 bases. Trimming cost V 0 bases and J 5 bases; bases outside gene matches: 1. CDR1 is SGDLS and CDR2 is YYNGEE in the germline V gene. The CDR3 contains 14 residues.

The chain couples TRBV7-2 to TRBJ2-1, with 7 bases identical to TRBD2. Germline V gives CDR1 SGHTA, CDR2 FQGNSA. The CDR3 loop spans 14 amino acids. J lost 9 bases, V lost 1 base, and 6 bases had no gene match. Here the CDR3 DNA reads TGTGCCAGCAGCTTAGTTGGGGGAGGGGCTGAGCAGTTCTTC. Its translation: CASSLVGGGAEQFF.

The chain uses TRBV5-4 and TRBJ2-2; no clear D gene. The V gene's germline CDR1 is SGHNT and CDR2 YYREEE (reference sequence). V lost 1 base and J lost 2, with 6 bases in between. This CDR3 spans 14 amino acids. CDR3 residues: CASSLWGNTGELFF. The CDR3, as DNA: TGTGCCAGCAGCTTGTGGGGTAACACCGGGGAGCTGTTTTTT.

The chain joins TRBV6-1 to TRBJ1-1; D remains ambiguous. CDR1 MNHNS and CDR2 SASEGT come from the germline V gene. The CDR3 has 14 amino acids. Trimming took 4 bases from V and 4 from J, leaving 13 bases between them. This CDR3 reads CASSVRHLGTEAFF. The CDR3 nucleotides read TGTGCCAGCAGTGTTAGGCATTTGGGCACTGAAGCTTTCTTT.

This clone has only one observation. The chain carries TRBV7-9 and TRBJ1-4; 8 nucleotides line up with TRBD1. The CDR3 has 15 residues. Germline V gene lookup returns CDR1 SEHNR and CDR2 FQNEAQ (reference sequence). The V gene end was trimmed by 5 bases and the J gene end by 3 bases; junction bases not matched to a gene: 5. For the CDR3, the DNA is TGTGCCAGCAGCCCCGACAGGGGTCCTAATGAAAAACTGTTTTTT. As protein: CASSPDRGPNEKLFF.

This sequence joins TRBV5-1 and TRBJ1-2; D not resolved. The CDR3 contains 14 residues. Trimming removed 7 bases from V and 4 bases from J, with 17 bases in between. Germline loops: CDR1 SGHRS, CDR2 YFSETQ. In nucleotides, the CDR3 is TGCGCCAGCGGAGCCAGTGAGGGAGGCTATGGCTACACCTTC. Its protein product is CASGASEGGYGYTF.

CDR3 coding DNA: TGTGCCAGCAGCCCGCAACAGGTCGTCTATGGCTACACCTTC. Translation gives CASSPQQVVYGYTF. J is TRBJ1-2 and V is TRBV5-6; possibly TRBD1 for D (5 bases). Germline loops: CDR1 SGHDT, CDR2 YYEEEE. The CDR3 contains 14 residues. V was pared by 4 bases and J by 4 bases, with 14 bases between.